A single T cell receptor (beta chain) is shown here with its context. One entry per CDR3 protein, called by TCRdb with MiXCR from the reads. The table includes approximately 700,000 distinct CDR3 sequences, about 40% detected once. This entry comes from a study of T cell repertoires in cytomegalovirus infection. Study as a whole: CMV infection together with matching HLA type was indicated by public TCR beta signatures.

The ends lost 5 bases at V and 5 bases at J; junction bases unmatched: 8. CDR3 length: 15 residues. Germline V CDR1 and CDR2: SGHAT, FQNNGV. The rearrangement joins TRBV11-2 to TRBJ2-1, with 8 nucleotides matching TRBD2. What was sequenced was PBMCs. The source of this sequence is a human donor in good health (CMV status not recorded). Some clones in this sample may be carry-over from other donors' samples. The CDR3 sequence: CASSPGLGWDNEQFF. The DNA of the CDR3 is TGTGCCAGCAGCCCGGGACTAGGATGGGACAATGAGCAGTTCTTC.